These T cell receptor beta chains were read from a single sample in a study of blood T cell repertoires in COVID-19. TCRdb's table, derived via immunoSEQ multiplex PCR, lists solely in-frame clones and lacks some. This sample has a few hundred thousand clones, with about 85% found just once. The sequencing input was PBMCs or T cells enriched from blood (not recorded which). The receptors derive from a woman aged 55-69 years who had recovered from COVID-19. CDR3s include the opening cysteine and the closing phenylalanine or tryptophan. D genes are given only for firm matches. The size of a clone is reported for some rows only, either as once, few or many, or as a class for expanded clones.

TRBV6-4	TRBD1	TRBJ2-5	NA	TGTGCCAGCAGTTACTCACGACAGGGCGAGACCCAGTACTTC	CASSYSRQGETQYF
TRBV24-1	TRBD2	TRBJ2-3	NA	TGTGCCACCAGTGACCCCGGGACTAGCGGGGGGGCTATCACAGATACGCAGTATTTT	CATSDPGTSGGAITDTQYF
TRBV18	TRBD2	TRBJ2-2	NA	TGTGCCAGCTCTCTCACTAGCGGGGGATATACCGGGGAGCTGTTTTTT	CASSLTSGGYTGELFF
TRBV12-3/TRBV12-4	NA	TRBJ2-1	NA	TGTGCCAGCAGTCCCCTCTATGAGCAGTTCTTC	CASSPLYEQFF
TRBV24-1	TRBD2	TRBJ2-2	NA	TGTGCCACCAGCGGGGGGGTTAAAGGGGAGCTGTTTTTT	CATSGGVKGELFF
TRBV2	NA	TRBJ1-3	NA	TGTGCCAGCAGTGTACGGGACTCTGGAAACACCATATATTTT	CASSVRDSGNTIYF
TRBV14	NA	TRBJ2-1	NA	TGTGCCAGCAGCCAAGGGAATAGGGGCTCCTACAATGAGCAGTTCTTC	CASSQGNRGSYNEQFF
TRBV19	TRBD1	TRBJ2-2	NA	TGTGCCAGTAGTACGGGACGGACAGGGTATACCGGGGAGCTGTTTTTT	CASSTGRTGYTGELFF
TRBV2	NA	TRBJ1-3	few	TGTGCCAGCAGTGATACGGGAACTGGAAACACCATATATTTT	CASSDTGTGNTIYF
TRBV30	TRBD2	TRBJ2-1	NA	TGTGCCTGGAGTGTACGCGGGGGGCGAAACAATGAGCAGTTCTTC	CAWSVRGGRNNEQFF
TRBV2	NA	TRBJ1-6	NA	TGTGCCAGCAGTGAATGGCGGGGCCTCAATTCACCCCTCCACTTT	CASSEWRGLNSPLHF
TRBV19	TRBD1	TRBJ1-2	NA	TGTGCCAGTAGTATTTTAGGACAGGGACTCTATGGCTACACCTTC	CASSILGQGLYGYTF
TRBV19	NA	TRBJ1-1	once	TGTGCCAGTAGTATAGGTGGAGGGATCGCTGAAGCTTTCTTT	CASSIGGGIAEAFF
TRBV30	NA	TRBJ1-3	once	TGTGCCTGGAGTCAGGACTTTCTTGGAAACACCATATATTTT	CAWSQDFLGNTIYF
TRBV2	TRBD2	TRBJ2-7	NA	TGTGCCGGTAATAGCGGGGGGGCTTACGAGCAGTACTTC	CAGNSGGAYEQYF
TRBV9	TRBD1	TRBJ1-2	NA	TGTGCCAGCAGCCCACCACCGGGACAGGGTGGTGGCTACACCTTC	CASSPPPGQGGGYTF
TRBV15	TRBD1	TRBJ1-5	once	TGTGCCACCCAGGGGGACGGTCAGCCCCAGCATTTT	CATQGDGQPQHF
TRBV14	TRBD2	TRBJ2-4	NA	TGTGCCAGCAGCCAGACGGGGGGAGGAAACATTCAGTACTTC	CASSQTGGGNIQYF
TRBV30	NA	TRBJ1-6	NA	TGTGCCTGGACCTCCCTTGTGAGGGATAATTCACCCCTCCACTTT	CAWTSLVRDNSPLHF
TRBV5-1	NA	TRBJ2-1	NA	TGCGCCAGCAGCTTGGTGTTAGGCGGCAATGAGCAGTTCTTC	CASSLVLGGNEQFF
TRBV2	NA	TRBJ1-2	NA	TGTGCCAGCAGTGCTCTACCGGGACAAGACTATGGCTACACCTTC	CASSALPGQDYGYTF
TRBV24-1	TRBD1	TRBJ1-2	once	TGTGCCACCAGGGGTACAGGGGCGCGGGGCTACACCTTC	CATRGTGARGYTF
TRBV6-1	NA	TRBJ1-1	NA	TGTGCCAGCAGTGAGAGGGAATGGGCTGAAGCTTTCTTT	CASSEREWAEAFF
TRBV19	NA	TRBJ1-1	NA	TGTGCCAGTAAGGTGGGGCCGATGAACACTGAAGCTTTCTTT	CASKVGPMNTEAFF
TRBV7-2	NA	TRBJ1-5	few	TGTGCCAGCAGTTTACTCGACTGGGAGCCCCAGCATTTT	CASSLLDWEPQHF
TRBV3-1/TRBV3-2	TRBD1	TRBJ1-5	NA	TGTGCCAGCAGCCAAGATCAGGGGGCGATAAGCAATCAGCCCCAGCATTTT	CASSQDQGAISNQPQHF
TRBV11-3	NA	TRBJ2-2	once	TGTGCCAGCAGCTTAGCCAGTCTTACCGGGGAGCTGTTTTTT	CASSLASLTGELFF
TRBV7-6	TRBD2	TRBJ2-1	NA	TGTGCCAGCAGCTCCGGACTAGCGGGGGGCGCCGGTGAGCAGTTCTTC	CASSSGLAGGAGEQFF
TRBV13	NA	TRBJ1-2	NA	TGTGCCAGCAGCCCAGGGTTCGGCTACACCTTC	CASSPGFGYTF
TRBV5-1	NA	TRBJ2-7	NA	TGCGCCAGCAGCTTGGCCGAAGGGGTCAACGAGCAGTACTTC	CASSLAEGVNEQYF
TRBV30	TRBD1	TRBJ1-6	NA	TGTGCCTGGAGTGTCACGACGACAGGGCAAAATTCACCCCTCCACTTT	CAWSVTTTGQNSPLHF
TRBV6-1	NA	TRBJ2-1	NA	TGTGCCAGCAGTGCGGCCCCAAGGAGCTCCTACAATGAGCAGTTCTTC	CASSAAPRSSYNEQFF
TRBV6-1	TRBD1	TRBJ2-4	few	TGTGCCAGCAGTGAAACAGGGGGAGGCCCGGCCATTCAGTACTTC	CASSETGGGPAIQYF
TRBV5-6	TRBD2	TRBJ2-1	NA	TGTGCCAGCAGCTTGTATAGCGGGGGGGCCTACAATGAGCAGTTCTTC	CASSLYSGGAYNEQFF
TRBV14	TRBD1	TRBJ1-4	NA	TGTGCCAGCAGCCGCCGGACAGGCTCTAATGAAAAACTGTTTTTT	CASSRRTGSNEKLFF
TRBV6-5	NA	TRBJ1-2	NA	TGTGCCACGGTATCATGGACCGGGGGTAACTATGGCTACACCTTC	CATVSWTGGNYGYTF
TRBV7-8	TRBD1	TRBJ1-5	NA	TGTGCCAGCAGCTCGACAGGGAAGAAGCCCCAGCATTTT	CASSSTGKKPQHF
TRBV9	NA	TRBJ2-3	once	TGTGCCAGCAGCCTACACGGGACTCCGGGCACAGATACGCAGTATTTT	CASSLHGTPGTDTQYF
TRBV10-3	TRBD2	TRBJ2-1	once	TGTGCCATCGGTACTAGCGGGCAAAACAATGAGCAGTTCTTC	CAIGTSGQNNEQFF
TRBV5-1	NA	TRBJ2-1	NA	TGCGCCAGCAGTCCATTAGAGATGAGCTCCTACAATGAGCAGTTCTTC	CASSPLEMSSYNEQFF
TRBV6-2/TRBV6-3	TRBD2	TRBJ2-4	NA	TGTGCCAGCAGTTACTCGCGCGGGGGAATGTTGAACATTCAGTACTTC	CASSYSRGGMLNIQYF
TRBV19	TRBD2	TRBJ2-6	NA	TGTGCCAGTAGTACCGGGGGGGGCTCTGGGGCCAACGTCCTGACTTTC	CASSTGGGSGANVLTF
TRBV3-1/TRBV3-2	TRBD1	TRBJ2-3	NA	TGTGCCAGCAGCCCGGACAGGGTTACGGTGACAGATACGCAGTATTTT	CASSPDRVTVTDTQYF
TRBV5-1	TRBD1	TRBJ1-1	NA	TGCGCCAGCAGCCTCAGCCAGACAGGGGGCAACACTGAAGCTTTCTTT	CASSLSQTGGNTEAFF
TRBV7-9	NA	TRBJ1-6	NA	TGTGCCAGCAGCTTATCGGCCGGGCCGGACAGTAATTCACCCCTCCACTTT	CASSLSAGPDSNSPLHF
TRBV28	NA	TRBJ1-5	once	TGTGCCAGCAGTCCCAGTGGGAGCGTTCATCAGCCCCAGCATTTT	CASSPSGSVHQPQHF
TRBV11-3	TRBD2	TRBJ2-1	NA	TGTGCCAGCAGCACTTTTTCAGGGACTAGCTCCTACAATGAGCAGTTCTTC	CASSTFSGTSSYNEQFF
TRBV5-1	NA	TRBJ1-2	NA	TGCGCCAGCAGCTCCGAAGGGCGGAAACTAGGCTATGGCTACACCTTC	CASSSEGRKLGYGYTF
TRBV5-1	TRBD2	TRBJ2-3	NA	TGCGCCAGCAGCTTGAGGGGACTAGCGGGGCCTACTAGCACAGATACGCAGTATTTT	CASSLRGLAGPTSTDTQYF
TRBV5-5	NA	TRBJ2-3	once	TGTGCCAGCAGCTTGGAATCGGTTCGTCGAGTTACTCGGGAAGATACGCAGTATTTT	CASSLESVRRVTREDTQYF
TRBV7-9	TRBD1	TRBJ1-2	NA	TGTGCCAGCAGCCGGGACAGGGGAAGCGGCTACACCTTC	CASSRDRGSGYTF
TRBV19	NA	TRBJ1-5	NA	TGTGCCAGTAGTATAAGCAGGGATCAGCCCCAGCATTTT	CASSISRDQPQHF
TRBV5-1	TRBD2	TRBJ2-5	NA	TGCGCCAGCAGCTTTAGCGGGGGTAGGGAAGAGACCCAGTACTTC	CASSFSGGREETQYF
TRBV6-5	TRBD1	TRBJ2-6	NA	TGTGCCAGCAGCACAGGGGCCGGGGCCAACGTCCTGACTTTC	CASSTGAGANVLTF
TRBV29-1	TRBD2	TRBJ2-3	NA	TGCAGCGTTCCTAGTAGCGGGGGGAACACAGATACGCAGTATTTT	CSVPSSGGNTDTQYF
TRBV30	NA	TRBJ1-4	NA	TGTGCCTGGAGTGACCCCGGGATTGGGGATGAAAAACTGTTTTTT	CAWSDPGIGDEKLFF